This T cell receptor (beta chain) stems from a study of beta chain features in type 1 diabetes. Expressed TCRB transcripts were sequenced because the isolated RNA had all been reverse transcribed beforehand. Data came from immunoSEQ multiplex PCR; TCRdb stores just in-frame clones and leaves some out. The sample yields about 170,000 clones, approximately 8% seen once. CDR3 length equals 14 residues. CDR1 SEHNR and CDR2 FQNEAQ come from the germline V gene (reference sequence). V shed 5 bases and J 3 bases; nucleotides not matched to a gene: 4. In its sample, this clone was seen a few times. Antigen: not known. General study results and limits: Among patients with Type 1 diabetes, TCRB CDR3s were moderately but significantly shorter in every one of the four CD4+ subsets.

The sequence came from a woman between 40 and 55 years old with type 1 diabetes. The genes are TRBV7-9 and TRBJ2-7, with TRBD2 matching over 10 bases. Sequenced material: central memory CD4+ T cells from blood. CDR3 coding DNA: TGTGCCAGCAGCAGACTAGCGGGTATCTACGAGCAGTACTTC. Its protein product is CASSRLAGIYEQYF.